The next 20 T cell receptor beta chains were all read from a single sample in a study of blood T cell repertoires in COVID-19. Clones were read by immunoSEQ multiplex PCR, and TCRdb kept only the in-frame ones, dropping some. The sample has 140,000 to 150,000 clones; approximately 90% are singletons. Material: PBMCs or T cells enriched from blood (not recorded which). All receptors come from a woman between 35 and 50 years old who had been exposed to COVID-19.

This chain connects TRBV15 to TRBJ1-2; 7 bases match TRBD1. Germline V CDR1 and CDR2: LNHNV, YYDKDF (reference sequence). V shed 5 bases, J shed 3 bases, and the junction held 3 bases outside the gene matches. The CDR3 length is 13 residues. The CDR3 reads CATSFDRDYGYTF. The CDR3 DNA is TGTGCCACCAGCTTCGACAGGGACTATGGCTACACCTTC. The full variable domain, its missing parts supplied by reference TRBV15 and TRBJ1-2, is DAMVIQNPRYQVTQFGKPVTLSCSQTLNHNVMYWYQQKSSQAPKLLFHYYDKDFNNEADTPDNFQSRRPNTSFCFLDIRSPGLGDTAMYLCATSFDRDYGYTFGSGTRLTVV.

Only one count was recorded for this clone. The chain links TRBV7-5 to TRBJ2-7; TRBD2 is taken as the D call from the table, unchecked against the DNA. TRBV7-5 is a known pseudogene. The CDR3 consists of 16 residues. The CDR3 loop is CARSLELAGKGYEQYF. Here the CDR3 DNA reads TGTGCCAGAAGCTTAGAACTAGCGGGGAAGGGCTACGAGCAGTACTTC.

This chain links TRBV10-3 with TRBJ1-5, with a weak D call TRBD1 (6 bases). Germline V gene sequence: CDR1 ENHRY, CDR2 SYGVKD. Trimming removed 4 bases at V and 0 bases at J, with 10 bases between. This CDR3 is built from 15 residues. CDR3 DNA sequence: TGTGCCATCAGTGTAGGGGGAAATAGCAATCAGCCCCAGCATTTT. Protein: CAISVGGNSNQPQHF.

This chain connects TRBV25-1 to TRBJ1-6; tentative D call: TRBD1 (5 bases). V was shortened by 1 base and J by 9 bases, with 10 bases between the two germline ends. Germline CDR1 MGHDK, CDR2 SYGVNS. The CDR3 sequence is 14 residues long. The CDR3 loop reads CASSESGRGSPLHF. The CDR3 DNA is TGTGCCAGCAGTGAATCAGGGAGGGGTTCACCCCTCCACTTT.

The chain has TRBV29-1 and TRBJ1-2; D might be TRBD1 (5 bases). The CDR3 has 12 amino acids. The germline gives CDR1 SQVTM, CDR2 ANQGSEA. V lost 2 bases and J 1 base, leaving 5 bases between the germline ends. The CDR3 sequence is CSVERGNYGYTF. CDR3 in DNA: TGCAGCGTTGAAAGGGGTAACTATGGCTACACCTTC.

J is TRBJ1-6 and V is TRBV5-6; D may be TRBD1 (5 bases). CDR1 and CDR2 (germline): SGHDT, YYEEEE. V lost 2 bases, J lost 11 bases, and 20 bases lay in between. The CDR3 has 16 residues. CDR3 nucleotides: TGTGCCAGCAGCTTTAGGCATGGTGGGGGGATGACACCCCTCCACTTT. As protein: CASSFRHGGGMTPLHF.

This clone was seen only a few times. The genes are TRBV6-6 and TRBJ1-3; 8 bases align to TRBD1. This CDR3 is built from 14 residues. V lost 5 bases, J lost 3 bases, and 3 bases stayed unmatched. Germline loops: CDR1 MNHNY, CDR2 SVGAGI (reference sequence). This CDR3 is CASSAQGGGNTIYF. CDR3 nucleotide sequence: TGTGCCAGCAGTGCACAGGGGGGTGGAAACACCATATATTTT.

This clone was detected a few times. The rearrangement uses TRBV7-6 and TRBJ2-7, with 8 bases fitting TRBD2. After removal of 1 base from V and 3 bases from J, the junction contained 2 bases not matched to a gene. The germline V gene encodes CDR1 SGHVS and CDR2 FNYEAQ. The CDR3 runs to 14 residues. The CDR3 region is CASSLGAGGYEQYF. CDR3 sequence (DNA): TGTGCCAGCAGCTTAGGGGCGGGGGGCTACGAGCAGTACTTC. Together with reference TRBV7-6 and TRBJ2-7, the CDR3 gives the full variable domain: GAGVSQSPRYKVTKRGQDVALRCDPISGHVSLYWYRQALGQGPEFLTYFNYEAQQDKSGLPNDRFSAERPEGSISTLTIQRTEQRDSAMYRCASSLGAGGYEQYFGPGTRLTVT.

The chain has TRBV9 and TRBJ1-5; unclear D gene. CDR1 and CDR2 (germline): SGDLS, YYNGEE. The CDR3 contains 11 residues. Here the CDR3 DNA reads TGTGACAGATATAGCAATCAGCCCCAGCATTTT. The encoded protein is CDRYSNQPQHF.

This chain connects TRBV21-1 to TRBJ2-7; the table's D call, TRBD2, has no DNA check behind it. TRBV21-1 is a pseudogene. The CDR3 has 14 amino acids. The CDR3 is CASSKRDSSYEQYF. The CDR3 DNA follows: TGTGCCAGCAGCAAACGGGATAGCTCCTACGAGCAGTACTTC.

The genes are TRBV6-5 and TRBJ2-1; 7 bases agree with TRBD2. CDR1 is MNHEY and CDR2 is SVGAGI in the germline V gene. This CDR3 contains 13 residues. V gave up 11 bases and J gave up 8 bases; unmatched junction bases: 12. Written as DNA, the CDR3 is TGTGCCGATATGACTAGCACAGCAGATGAGCAGTTCTTC. The encoded protein is CADMTSTADEQFF.

This clone was detected only a few times. The chain couples TRBV12-5 to TRBJ1-1; TRBD1 matches at 7 bases. CDR3 size: 15 residues. V shed 5 bases, J shed 0 bases, and the junction held 6 bases outside the gene matches. CDR1 and CDR2 (germline): LGHNT, FRNRAP. As DNA, the CDR3 is TGTGCTAGTGGTACCGAGGGACAGTTGAACACTGAAGCTTTCTTT. This gives the protein CASGTEGQLNTEAFF.

This chain joins TRBV3-1 (or the pseudogene TRBV3-2) and TRBJ1-5; no definite D call. The CDR3 length is 15 residues. Trimming stripped 0 bases from V and 6 bases from J, with 12 bases between. Germline assignment: CDR1 LGHDT and CDR2 YNNKEL (reference sequence). The CDR3 region is CASSQDFRESQPQHF. The CDR3 DNA reads as TGTGCCAGCAGCCAAGATTTCCGGGAGAGTCAGCCCCAGCATTTT.

The chain links TRBV12-5 to TRBJ1-2; 10 nucleotides line up with TRBD1. V lost 2 bases, J lost 8 bases, and 5 bases stayed unmatched. The CDR3 runs to 14 residues. Germline lookup yields CDR1 LGHNT and CDR2 FRNRAP. CDR3 DNA sequence: TGTGCTAGTGGTTTGCCCTGGACAGGGGGAGGCTACACCTTC. Translation gives CASGLPWTGGGYTF.

V is TRBV13 and J is TRBJ2-2; a possible D gene is TRBD2 (6 bases). The germline gives CDR1 PRHDT, CDR2 FYEKMQ (reference sequence). The CDR3 runs 13 residues. The V end was cut by 5 bases, the J end by 7 bases, with 11 bases between. CDR3 nucleotide sequence: TGTGCCAGCAGCGGGGAGGAGGGCGGGGAGCTGTTTTTT. This gives the protein CASSGEEGGELFF. Combining the CDR3 with reference TRBV13 and TRBJ2-2 gives the whole variable domain AAGVIQSPRHLIKEKRETATLKCYPIPRHDTVYWYQQGPGQDPQFLISFYEKMQSDKGSIPDRFSAQQFSDYHSELNMSSLELGDSALYFCASSGEEGGELFFGEGSRLTVL.

The CDR3 sequence is CASSPPYNRGIGYTF. The CDR3 nucleotides are TGTGCCAGCTCACCACCTTATAACAGGGGAATCGGCTACACCTTC. The chain joins TRBV18 to TRBJ1-2; TRBD1 matches at 7 bases. The germline V gene has CDR1 KGHSH and CDR2 LQKENI. This CDR3 is 15 amino acids long. Trimming took 0 bases from V and 8 from J; bases not matched to a gene: 9.

The V call is TRBV28, the J call TRBJ1-2; D is ambiguous. The CDR3 covers 14 residues. Germline assignment: CDR1 MDHEN and CDR2 SYDVKM. Trimming shortened V by 4 bases and J by 2 bases, and 11 bases separated the two germline ends. The chain's CDR3 is CASSSLARNYGYTF. CDR3 DNA: TGTGCCAGCAGTTCTTTAGCCAGAAACTATGGCTACACCTTC.

The chain uses TRBV9 and TRBJ1-3; maybe TRBD1 (5 bases). CDR1 SGDLS and CDR2 YYNGEE come from the germline V gene. The ends were cut back, 0 bases at V and 0 bases at J, with 10 bases in the middle. The CDR3 covers 16 residues. The CDR3 loop is CASSVETGHSGNTIYF. Written as DNA, the CDR3 is TGTGCCAGCAGCGTAGAAACAGGCCACTCTGGAAACACCATATATTTT.

The chain has TRBV6-2 or TRBV6-3 and TRBJ2-7; D not resolved. The V gene's germline CDR1 is MNHEY and CDR2 SVGEGT. Trimming stripped 5 bases from V and 4 bases from J, with 9 bases between. The CDR3 runs 12 residues. The CDR3, as DNA: TGTGCCAGCAGTAACCCCAGGTACGAGCAGTACTTC. Translated, it gives CASSNPRYEQYF.

V usage is TRBV28 and J usage is TRBJ2-3; D is perhaps TRBD1 (6 bases). V gave up 6 bases and J gave up 4 bases, with 20 bases separating them. Per germline, CDR1 MDHEN and CDR2 SYDVKM. This CDR3 is 16 amino acids long. As DNA, the CDR3 is TGTGCCAGCAGAGGCCGACGGACAGCGGAATCAGATACGCAGTATTTT. As protein: CASRGRRTAESDTQYF.